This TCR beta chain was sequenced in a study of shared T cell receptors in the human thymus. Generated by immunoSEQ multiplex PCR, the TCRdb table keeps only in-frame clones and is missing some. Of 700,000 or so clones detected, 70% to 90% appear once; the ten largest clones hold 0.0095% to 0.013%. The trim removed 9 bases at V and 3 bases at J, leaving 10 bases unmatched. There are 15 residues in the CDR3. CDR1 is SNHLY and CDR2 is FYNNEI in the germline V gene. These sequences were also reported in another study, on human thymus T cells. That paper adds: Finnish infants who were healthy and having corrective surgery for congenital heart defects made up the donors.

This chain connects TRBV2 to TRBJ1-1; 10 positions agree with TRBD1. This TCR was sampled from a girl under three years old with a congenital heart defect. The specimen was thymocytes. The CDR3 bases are TGTGCCAGGTCGAGGGACAGGGGTTGGGACACTGAAGCTTTCTTT. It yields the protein CARSRDRGWDTEAFF.